These T cell receptor beta chains were read from a single sample in a study of T cell repertoires in cytomegalovirus infection. TCRdb called the reads again in MiXCR, with one record for every CDR3 protein. The table has 300,000 or so distinct CDR3 sequences, about a quarter seen once. Sample: PBMCs. The receptors derive from a human donor in good health (CMV status not recorded). Some clones in this sample may be carry-over from other donors' samples. CDR3s include the opening cysteine and the closing phenylalanine or tryptophan. D genes are given only for firm matches. The size field is filled for only some rows; it gives once, few, many or a size class.

>NA|many|TRBJ2-1|TRBV7-6
CASSLGGRIYNEQFF
TGTGCCAGCAGCTTAGGGGGACGAATCTACAATGAGCAGTTCTTC
>TRBD1|NA|TRBJ2-7|TRBV19
CASSMGQVYEQYF
TGTGCCAGTAGTATGGGACAGGTCTACGAGCAGTACTTC
>NA|once|TRBJ2-1|TRBV5-4
CASSPGGKTSYNEQFF
TGTGCCAGCAGCCCAGGGGGGAAAACCTCCTACAATGAGCAGTTCTTC
>TRBD2|NA|TRBJ2-1|TRBV6-2/TRBV6-3
CASSSRGGAYEQFF
TGTGCCAGCAGTTCCCGCGGGGGGGCCTATGAGCAGTTCTTC
>NA|NA|TRBJ2-3|TRBV4-1
CASSQGGFDTQYF
TGCGCCAGCAGCCAAGGCGGGTTTGATACGCAGTATTTT
>NA|NA|TRBJ1-2|TRBV28
CASSSTSYGYTF
TGTGCCAGCAGTTCCACCTCCTATGGCTACACCTTC
>NA|many|TRBJ2-2|TRBV7-2
CASSSQTGELFF
TGTGCCAGCAGCTCCCAGACCGGGGAGCTGTTTTTT
>NA|many|TRBJ1-5|TRBV7-2
CASSWAVNSNQPQHF
TGTGCCAGCAGTTGGGCAGTGAATAGCAATCAGCCCCAGCATTTT
>TRBD1|few|TRBJ1-1|TRBV12-5
CASGFQGTGGLAFF
TGTGCTAGTGGTTTTCAGGGGACAGGGGGCCTAGCTTTCTTT
>NA|NA|TRBJ2-1|TRBV15
CATSRQSDRFHEQFF
TGTGCCACCAGCAGACAATCGGACCGGTTTCATGAGCAGTTCTTC
>TRBD2|few|TRBJ2-5|TRBV10-3
CAISESTSRETQYF
TGTGCCATCAGTGAGTCGACTAGCCGAGAGACCCAGTACTTC
>NA|few|TRBJ2-7|TRBV2
CASREGDLSYEQYF
TGTGCCAGCAGAGAGGGGGATTTATCCTACGAGCAGTACTTC
>NA|NA|TRBJ1-5|TRBV27
CASNLTPSNQPQHF
TGTGCCAGCAACCTCACTCCGAGCAATCAGCCCCAGCATTTT
>TRBD2|few|TRBJ2-5|TRBV7-9
CASSSGTSGTLVETQYF
TGTGCCAGCAGCTCGGGGACTAGCGGGACCCTAGTGGAGACCCAGTACTTC
>TRBD1|few|TRBJ2-5|TRBV20-1
CSAGDRAETQYF
TGCAGTGCTGGAGACAGGGCGGAGACCCAGTACTTC
>TRBD1|NA|TRBJ1-1|TRBV12-3/TRBV12-4
CASSETGQTEAFF
TGTGCCAGCAGTGAGACAGGGCAAACTGAAGCTTTCTTT
>NA|NA|TRBJ2-1|TRBV11-2
CASSLDRSTGEQFF
TGTGCCAGCAGCTTAGATAGGTCGACTGGGGAGCAGTTCTTC
>NA|few|TRBJ2-2|TRBV6-2/TRBV6-3
CASNVRKPNTGELFF
TGTGCCAGCAACGTCAGGAAACCGAACACCGGGGAGCTGTTTTTT
>NA|NA|TRBJ1-4|TRBV18
CASYRGHSNEKLFF
TGTGCCAGCTACCGGGGACACTCTAATGAAAAACTGTTTTTT
>TRBD2|many|TRBJ2-3|TRBV7-2
CASSLTTGGVSDTQYF
TGTGCCAGCAGCTTGACAACGGGAGGTGTATCAGATACGCAGTATTTT
>NA|many|TRBJ2-5|TRBV7-2
CASSLDRIETQYF
TGTGCCAGCAGCTTAGATCGTATAGAGACCCAGTACTTC
>TRBD2|NA|TRBJ2-4|TRBV11-2
CASSSRLGGNIQYF
TGTGCCAGCAGCTCCCGACTGGGAGGGAACATTCAGTACTTC
>TRBD1|many|TRBJ1-2|TRBV7-2
CASSSGQGALYGYTF
TGTGCCAGCAGCTCCGGACAGGGGGCCTTGTATGGCTACACCTTC
>NA|NA|TRBJ2-2|TRBV7-9
CASSLHQLTGELFF
TGTGCCAGCAGCTTACACCAGCTCACCGGGGAGCTGTTTTTT
>TRBD1|NA|TRBJ1-1|TRBV4-3
CASSQLDRGYPEAFF
TGCGCCAGCAGCCAACTGGACAGGGGGTATCCTGAAGCTTTCTTT
>TRBD1|few|TRBJ2-7|TRBV10-3
CATYPSTGTGFKEQYF
TGTGCCACTTACCCCTCGACCGGGACAGGCTTCAAAGAGCAGTACTTC
>TRBD1|NA|TRBJ2-7|TRBV28
CASSPPGTARIEQYF
TGTGCCAGCAGTCCCCCCGGGACAGCGAGAATCGAGCAGTACTTC
>NA|NA|TRBJ2-4|TRBV7-6
CASSLVVENIQYF
TGTGCCAGCAGCTTAGTCGTAGAAAACATTCAGTACTTC
>TRBD1|many|TRBJ1-4|TRBV7-2
CASSPGQGAEKLFF
TGTGCCAGCAGCCCGGGACAGGGCGCTGAAAAACTGTTTTTT
>NA|NA|TRBJ1-5|TRBV28
CASHRVGNQPQHF
TGTGCCAGCCATCGGGTCGGGAATCAGCCCCAGCATTTT
>NA|few|TRBJ1-5|TRBV20-1
CSASPGGRSNQPQHF
TGCAGTGCTAGTCCTGGAGGTAGAAGCAATCAGCCCCAGCATTTT
>TRBD1|NA|TRBJ2-7|TRBV28
CASIQGVQGYEQYF
TGTGCCAGCATTCAGGGGGTACAGGGCTACGAGCAGTACTTC